This TCR beta chain was identified during a study of long-term antiretroviral therapy in people with HIV. Regarding the study as a whole: Blood obtained between the mid-2000s and the late 2010s may reflect older ART regimens. ART adherence, viral resistance and therapy changes went undocumented.

Points on this clone: Antigen: not known.

Investigators performed immunoSEQ version v3.0 at survey level. The method was immunoSEQ multiplex PCR; TCRdb's version includes in-frame clones alone and lacks a portion of them. The profile shows roughly 34,000 clones, 94% of them singletons. CDR1 is SGHKS and CDR2 is YYEKEE in the germline V gene (reference sequence). CDR3 length: 12 amino acids. With 5 bases removed from V and 3 bases from J, the gap between germline ends came to 9 bases. The starting material was unsorted PBMCs, obtained around 5.4 years after starting antiretroviral therapy. The chain links TRBV5-5 to TRBJ2-7; no definite D call. The sequence came from a woman in her fifties or sixties with HIV. The CDR3 nucleotides are TGTGCCAGCAGTCAGACCCTCTACGAGCAGTACTTC. This sequence encodes CASSQTLYEQYF.